These T cell receptor beta chains were read from a single sample in a study of regulatory T cells in long-lasting Graves disease. TCRdb called the multiplex PCR reads again in MiXCR, with one record for every CDR3 protein. The table includes hundreds of thousands of distinct CDR3 sequences, about a fifth detected once. Sequencing was performed on peripheral blood mononuclear cells (PBMCs), taken when the disease was refractory, from a patient treated with antithyroid drugs. The origin of the receptors is a female donor with Graves disease. The conserved cysteine and the conserved F or W are not part of the CDR3 here. A D gene is named only where the DNA matches it firmly. Clone size is given for some rows only: seen once, a few or many times, or a class if the clone is expanded.

TRBV4-3,.,.,TRBJ1-2,ASSQETANYGYT
TRBV4-1,TRBD2,few,TRBJ2-7,ASSQAGTSGRAPYYEQY
TRBV13,TRBD2,.,TRBJ2-7,ASSPTGTSGLPPYEQY
TRBV6-1,TRBD2,once,TRBJ2-1,ASSYRLPWTSLDNEQF
TRBV6-2/TRBV6-3,.,.,TRBJ2-7,ASSRPSPVSYEQY
TRBV5-1,.,.,TRBJ1-2,ASSSAGEIGYT
TRBV2,.,.,TRBJ2-2,ASSEIHTGELF
TRBV11-2,TRBD2,many,TRBJ2-7,ASSLGVGGTLYEQY
TRBV11-2,.,many,TRBJ2-5,ASSLEQSNETQY
TRBV7-3,.,.,TRBJ2-7,ASSPGARGSYEQY
TRBV28,TRBD2,many,TRBJ2-5,ASSLLAGESETQY
TRBV30,.,few,TRBJ2-5,AWTTGTLQETQY
TRBV9,.,few,TRBJ2-6,ASSVGPGASGANVLT
TRBV28,.,many,TRBJ1-6,ASSGVGGKYNSPLH
TRBV15,.,.,TRBJ1-4,ATSPSNEKLF